This is a list of T cell receptor beta chains from one sample in a study of blood T cell repertoires in COVID-19. The method was immunoSEQ multiplex PCR; TCRdb's version includes in-frame clones alone and lacks a portion of them. The data show some 250,000 clones, more than 85% seen once. The material sequenced was PBMCs or T cells enriched from blood (not recorded which). Every receptor here comes from a man in his forties who had recovered from COVID-19. Both conserved end residues are trimmed from each CDR3.

>16|TRBJ1-3|TRBV7-2
ASSPPNSDSISGNTIY
>13|TRBJ2-1|TRBV27
ASSLSTSSYNEQF
>16|TRBJ1-4|TRBV7-2
ASSLSRDRGHSNEKLF
>13|TRBJ2-1|TRBV24-1
ATSESGEVANEQF
>12|TRBJ2-2|TRBV27
ASSFSVNTGELF
>11|TRBJ2-7|TRBV29-1
SVQGGSSYEQY
>15|TRBJ2-6|TRBV2
ASSVGTSFPGANVLT
>12|TRBJ1-1|TRBV7-9
ASSLLQGVTEAF
>12|TRBJ2-2|TRBV7-3
ASSSGLNTGELF
>14|TRBJ2-3|TRBV5-3
ARSPRCRGSTDTQY
>13|TRBJ1-4|TRBV7-8
ASSPRDRPDEKLF
>14|TRBJ1-3|TRBV7-8
ASSSSTGIRTNTIY
>13|TRBJ2-7|TRBV7-9
ASSTRLAGDYEQY